Below are 23 T cell receptor beta chains sequenced from a single sample in a study of CD8 T cells in Susac syndrome. After extraction with the RNeasy kit, 0.5 to 1 ug of the RNA was reverse transcribed using random hexamers. TCRdb used MiXCR to reprocess the immunoSEQ multiplex PCR reads, holding one entry per CDR3 protein. The sample holds about 200,000 distinct CDR3 sequences, about 95% seen once. The sample consisted of CD4+ T cells from PBMCs. The receptors shown here come from a human donor with multiple sclerosis.

The chain carries TRBV18 and TRBJ1-5; D unclear. V gave up 1 base and J gave up 5 bases, with 9 bases separating them. This CDR3 is built from 14 residues. The germline gives CDR1 KGHSH, CDR2 LQKENI. CDR3 nucleotide sequence: TGTGCCAGCTCACCACAGGGAGACGATCAGCCCCAGCATTTT. Amino acid sequence: CASSPQGDDQPQHF.

V and J are TRBV30 and TRBJ2-5; no reliable D call. The V and J ends lost 5 bases and 5 bases respectively, with 9 bases between them. This CDR3 is built from 11 residues. The germline CDR1 and CDR2 sequences are GTSNPN and SVGIG (reference sequence). CDR3 nucleotide sequence: TGTGCCTGGGGCCCTGAGGAGACCCAGTACTTC. It is translated as CAWGPEETQYF.

The chain has TRBV5-1 and TRBJ2-4; D may be TRBD2 (6 bases). Trimming cost V 5 bases and J 1 base, with 16 bases left between them. Germline-derived CDR1 and CDR2 are SGHRS and YFSETQ. The CDR3 has 16 residues. The CDR3 reads CASSSGPGVAKNIQYF. The CDR3 DNA sequence: TGCGCCAGCAGTTCCGGGCCGGGGGTGGCCAAAAACATTCAGTACTTC.

The chain recombines TRBV20-1 with TRBJ1-5; 9 nucleotides line up with TRBD1. CDR1 and CDR2 (germline): DFQATT, SNEGSKA (reference sequence). The V segment lost 2 bases and the J segment 4 bases; nucleotides outside the gene matches: 6. The CDR3 is made up of 15 amino acids. The CDR3 sequence is CSARRGTGRNQPQHF. The CDR3 nucleotides read TGCAGTGCTAGACGGGGGACAGGGCGGAATCAGCCCCAGCATTTT.

The chain combines TRBV3-1 with TRBJ2-7; D may be TRBD1 (5 bases). V shed 4 bases and J shed 5 bases, with 18 bases lying between them. In germline, CDR1 is LGHDT, CDR2 YNNKEL (reference sequence). The CDR3 loop spans 15 amino acids. In nucleotides, the CDR3 is TGTGCCAGCAGCCCGCAAGATAAGGGGTACCACGAGCAGTACTTC. Encoded protein: CASSPQDKGYHEQYF.

The chain links TRBV20-1 to TRBJ1-5, with D unresolved. The CDR3 consists of 13 residues. Germline V gene data show CDR1 as DFQATT and CDR2 as SNEGSKA (reference sequence). The V and J ends lost 1 base and 7 bases respectively, with 11 bases between them. CDR3 protein: CSARGQGYQPQHF. The CDR3 region has the DNA TGCAGTGCTAGAGGACAAGGCTACCAGCCCCAGCATTTT.

The chain combines TRBV27 with TRBJ2-1, with D possibly TRBD2 on 5 matching bases. The germline V gene encodes CDR1 MNHEY and CDR2 SMNVEV (reference sequence). The CDR3 has 16 amino acids. The V end was cut by 5 bases, the J end by 0 bases, with 14 bases between. CDR3 protein: CASSPLASVSYNEQFF. The CDR3 nucleotides are TGTGCCAGCAGTCCCCTAGCTAGTGTCTCCTACAATGAGCAGTTCTTC.

The V call is TRBV20-1, the J call TRBJ2-2; perhaps TRBD1 as D (5 bases). Germline V gives CDR1 DFQATT, CDR2 SNEGSKA (reference sequence). Between the trimmed V and J ends, which lost 3 bases and 5 bases, there was a span of 13 bases. The CDR3 runs to 14 residues. Here the CDR3 reads CSARPTVTTGELFF. As DNA, the CDR3 is TGCAGTGCTAGGCCGACAGTCACTACCGGGGAGCTGTTTTTT.

CDR3 bases: TGTGCCACCAGTGATTTGACAGCGCCTCCAGAGAGAGATACGCAGTATTTT. The encoded protein is CATSDLTAPPERDTQYF. The rearrangement links TRBV24-1 to TRBJ2-3; D uncertain. CDR1 KGHDR and CDR2 SFDVKD come from the germline V gene. V lost 0 bases to trimming and J lost 5 bases, with 17 bases between them. CDR3 length: 17 residues.

The chain joins TRBV20-1 to TRBJ1-1, with 10 nucleotides matching TRBD1. This CDR3 spans 12 amino acids. Per germline, CDR1 DFQATT and CDR2 SNEGSKA (reference sequence). V lost 5 bases and J lost 10; bases outside the gene matches: 7. The CDR3 DNA reads as TGCAGTGCTGCCGCGACAGGGGGCCGAGCTTTCTTT. Its protein is CSAAATGGRAFF.

The V gene is TRBV5-1, the J gene TRBJ2-3, with D maybe TRBD2 (6 bases). From germline, CDR1 is SGHRS and CDR2 YFSETQ. CDR3 length: 19 amino acids. The V end lost 1 base, the J end lost 1 base, and 22 bases lay between the germline ends. Here the CDR3 reads CASSLYRGHMGGRTDTQYF. For the CDR3, the DNA is TGCGCCAGCAGCTTGTACCGGGGCCATATGGGGGGTCGCACAGATACGCAGTATTTT.

J is TRBJ2-3 and V is TRBV7-9, with D possibly matching TRBD2 (6 bases). Trimming removed 7 bases from V and 6 bases from J, with 17 bases in between. Germline V gives CDR1 SEHNR, CDR2 FQNEAQ (reference sequence). This CDR3 comprises 14 residues. CDR3 loop: CASTPTSSGDTQYF. The CDR3 DNA reads as TGTGCCAGCACCCCTACTAGCTCGGGGGATACGCAGTATTTT. Filled out from reference TRBV7-9 and TRBJ2-3, the complete variable domain reads DTGVSQNPRHKITKRGQNVTFRCDPISEHNRLYWYRQTLGQGPEFLTYFQNEAQLEKSRLLSDRFSAERPKGSFSTLEIQRTEQGDSAMYLCASTPTSSGDTQYFGPGTRLTVL.

This chain links TRBV29-1 with TRBJ1-4; D remains ambiguous. The CDR3 is 14 residues long. In germline, CDR1 is SQVTM, CDR2 ANQGSEA. The V gene lost 7 bases and the J gene lost 0 bases, with 12 bases spanning the gap. CDR3 amino acids: CSGSYSATNEKLFF. DNA for the CDR3: TGCAGCGGTAGCTACAGCGCAACTAATGAAAAACTGTTTTTT.

CDR3 region: CSVGVYEQYF. The CDR3 nucleotides read TGCAGCGTTGGGGTTTACGAGCAGTACTTC. The chain is built from TRBV29-1 and TRBJ2-7, with no clear D. The CDR3 is 10 amino acids. Germline-derived CDR1 and CDR2 are SQVTM and ANQGSEA. V lost 4 bases to trimming and J lost 4 bases, with 5 bases between them.

Details on this clonotype: The germline gene is not matched at one end of the junction; a read error may be the cause. The rearrangement uses TRBV5-6 and TRBJ2-7; D is uncertain. CDR1 and CDR2 from the germline V gene are SGHDT and YYEEEE. The length of the CDR3 is 13 residues. The CDR3, as DNA: TGTGCCAGCAGCTCGTACGGTTGGATCGGCCCACTCTTC. As protein: CASSSYGWIGPLF.

The genes are TRBV18 and TRBJ2-3; D ambiguous. V dropped 3 bases and J dropped 0 bases, with 7 bases sitting between them. The CDR3 loop spans 14 amino acids. CDR1 KGHSH and CDR2 LQKENI come from the germline V gene. CDR3 loop: CASSPIASTDTQYF. The CDR3 region has the DNA TGTGCCAGCTCACCGATAGCCAGCACAGATACGCAGTATTTT.

V gene TRBV9 combines with J gene TRBJ2-1, with a weak D call TRBD2 (6 bases). The germline V gene encodes CDR1 SGDLS and CDR2 YYNGEE. The CDR3 length is 13 residues. V was cut by 4 bases and J by 10 bases, with 15 bases left in between. CDR3 coding DNA: TGTGCCAGCAGCCGTTCACCGAGCGGGGAGCAGTTCTTC. It is translated as CASSRSPSGEQFF.

J is TRBJ1-5 and V is TRBV25-1; D remains unclear. The CDR3 extends over 13 amino acids. In germline, CDR1 is MGHDK, CDR2 SYGVNS. V lost 3 bases and J lost 1, with 4 bases in between. CDR3 nucleotide sequence: TGTGCCAGCAGTGATGGGAGCAATCAGCCCCAGCATTTT. Protein: CASSDGSNQPQHF.

This clonotype was seen only a few times. The chain employs TRBV5-6 and TRBJ2-7; no clear D gene. From germline, CDR1 is SGHDT and CDR2 YYEEEE. The germline V and J ends were trimmed by 1 base and 3 bases, with 8 bases remaining between them. The CDR3 loop spans 13 amino acids. CDR3 loop: CASSLRVSYEQYF. The CDR3 bases are TGTGCCAGCAGCTTGAGAGTCAGCTACGAGCAGTACTTC.

V gene TRBV29-1 combines with J gene TRBJ1-5; tentative D call: TRBD1 (6 bases). CDR1 is SQVTM, CDR2 ANQGSEA, per germline. The V end was cut by 6 bases, the J end by 2 bases, with 11 bases between. This CDR3 has 13 residues. The CDR3 region is CSVQGSGNQPQHF. DNA for the CDR3: TGCAGCGTGCAGGGGAGTGGCAATCAGCCCCAGCATTTT.

V and J are TRBV29-1 and TRBJ1-2; no clear D gene. Germline CDR1 is SQVTM and CDR2 is ANQGSEA. V was shortened by 6 bases and J by 5 bases, with 10 bases between the two germline ends. The CDR3 contains 11 residues. The CDR3 region is CSVSPTYGYTF. The CDR3 DNA reads as TGCAGCGTCTCTCCCACGTATGGCTACACCTTC.

As concerns this clonotype: Compared with germline, one end of the junction differs, possibly owing to a read error. The rearrangement joins TRBV20-1 to TRBJ2-1; 12 bases are shared with TRBD2. Germline V gene lookup returns CDR1 DFQATT and CDR2 SNEGSKA (reference sequence). The CDR3 totals 14 residues. Here the CDR3 DNA reads TGCAGTGCTTACCCCGCGGCTAGCGGGAGGGCCCGGCTCTTC. Translated, it gives CSAYPAASGRARLF.

The chain links TRBV6-5 to TRBJ1-1, with unresolved D. This CDR3 is built from 11 residues. In germline, CDR1 is MNHEY, CDR2 SVGAGI. Trimming stripped 7 bases from V and 4 bases from J, with 7 bases between. Written as DNA, the CDR3 is TGTGCCAGCACCGGGCCCACTGAAGCTTTCTTT. Translating gives CASTGPTEAFF.